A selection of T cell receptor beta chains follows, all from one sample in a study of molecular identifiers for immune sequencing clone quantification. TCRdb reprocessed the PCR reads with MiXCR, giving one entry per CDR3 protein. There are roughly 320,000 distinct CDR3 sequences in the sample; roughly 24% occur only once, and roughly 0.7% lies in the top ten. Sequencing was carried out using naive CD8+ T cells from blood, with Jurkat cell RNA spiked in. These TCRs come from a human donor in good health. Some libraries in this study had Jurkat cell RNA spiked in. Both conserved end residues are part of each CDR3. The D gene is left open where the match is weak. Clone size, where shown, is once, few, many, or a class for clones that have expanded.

TGTGCCAGCAGCCCCCCCTGGGGGGACAAAGAAAAACTGTTTTTT,CASSPPWGDKEKLFF,-,-,TRBJ1-4,TRBV7-9
TGTGCCAGCAGCCCTAACAGGGGTTCCAATGAGCAGTTCTTC,CASSPNRGSNEQFF,TRBD1,-,TRBJ2-1,TRBV11-2
TGTGCCAGCAGCCCAGTCGGGACAGGGGTTACAGATACGCAGTATTTT,CASSPVGTGVTDTQYF,TRBD1,few,TRBJ2-3,TRBV5-3
TGCGCCAGCAGCTACGGGACAGGGACCGAGCAGTACTTC,CASSYGTGTEQYF,TRBD1,-,TRBJ2-7,TRBV5-1
TGCGCCAGCAGTGAGATGGCAGGGTTGAACACTGAAGCTTTCTTT,CASSEMAGLNTEAFF,-,many,TRBJ1-1,TRBV10-2
TGTGCCAGCAGCGTAACAGGGATGGGAGGCGAGCAGTACTTC,CASSVTGMGGEQYF,-,few,TRBJ2-7,TRBV9
TGTGCCAGCAGCTTTGTGACAGGGGGTTGGACTGAAGCTTTCTTT,CASSFVTGGWTEAFF,TRBD1,-,TRBJ1-1,TRBV5-6
TGTGCCAGCAGCTTGCTAGCGGGGGGGAGCTACGAGCAGTACTTC,CASSLLAGGSYEQYF,TRBD2,many,TRBJ2-7,TRBV7-2
TGTGCCAGCAGCCGAGAATACACCGGGGAGCTGTTTTTT,CASSREYTGELFF,-,few,TRBJ2-2,TRBV11-2
TGTGCCAGCAGTTCTCACGCCTACGAGCAGTACTTC,CASSSHAYEQYF,-,many,TRBJ2-7,TRBV28
TGCGCCAGCAGCCAAGACCGGTACGAGCAGTACTTC,CASSQDRYEQYF,-,many,TRBJ2-7,TRBV4-3
TGTGCCAGCAGCCAGGGCGGCAGGGTGGATACGCAGTATTTT,CASSQGGRVDTQYF,-,few,TRBJ2-3,TRBV3-1
TGTGCCAGCAGCCCGGGACTAGCGGACTACGAGCAGTACTTC,CASSPGLADYEQYF,TRBD2,many,TRBJ2-7,TRBV11-3
TGTGCCAGCAGCCAAGCCGGGGGCGGTGAAGAGACCCAGTACTTC,CASSQAGGGEETQYF,-,few,TRBJ2-5,TRBV7-9
TGTGCCAGCAGCCCCTCGACAGGGGATGAAGAACTGTTTTTT,CASSPSTGDEELFF,TRBD1,-,TRBJ1-4,TRBV28
TGTGCCAGCAGTTCGTCCGGAGACAGGGAAGGAGATCAGCCCCAGCATTTT,CASSSSGDREGDQPQHF,TRBD1,-,TRBJ1-5,TRBV27
TGCAGTGCTAGAGATCTCACCAGCGGGGCTCTTAGCACAGATACGCAGTATTTT,CSARDLTSGALSTDTQYF,TRBD2,-,TRBJ2-3,TRBV20-1
TGCAGTGCTAGGGCAGGGGGCGTTATAAATGAGCAGTTCTTC,CSARAGGVINEQFF,TRBD1,many,TRBJ2-1,TRBV20-1
TGCGCCAGCAGCCCCGGGACTAGCGGGGGGATTACTTACGAGCAGTACTTC,CASSPGTSGGITYEQYF,TRBD2,-,TRBJ2-7,TRBV5-1
TGCGCCAGCAGCCAAGATACGGGAGTTAGCACAGATACGCAGTATTTT,CASSQDTGVSTDTQYF,-,many,TRBJ2-3,TRBV4-3
TGTGCCAGCAGCTTACAGGGGGCTTTCTCCTACGAGCAGTACTTC,CASSLQGAFSYEQYF,TRBD1,many,TRBJ2-7,TRBV5-8
TGTGCCAGCAGTTTCTATGATAGCAATCAGCCCCAGCATTTT,CASSFYDSNQPQHF,-,many,TRBJ1-5,TRBV28
TGCGCCAGCAGCCTGCCGGTGACAGGGGCTGATGAAAAACTGTTTTTT,CASSLPVTGADEKLFF,TRBD1,few,TRBJ1-4,TRBV4-1
TGCAGTGCCCATCAGACTAGCACAGATACGCAGTATTTT,CSAHQTSTDTQYF,-,many,TRBJ2-3,TRBV20-1
TGCGCCAGCAGCTGGACCCAGGAGAATGAAGCTTTCTTT,CASSWTQENEAFF,-,many,TRBJ1-1,TRBV5-1
TGTGCCAGCAGCCTTAGCGGGGGGGCACCGACAGATACGCAGTATTTT,CASSLSGGAPTDTQYF,TRBD2,-,TRBJ2-3,TRBV7-6
TGCGCCAGCAGCCCGGAGGGTACCTTCACAGATACGCAGTATTTT,CASSPEGTFTDTQYF,-,many,TRBJ2-3,TRBV5-1
TGCGCCAGCAGCCACCTTGAGGCACCCTACGAGCAGTACTTC,CASSHLEAPYEQYF,-,many,TRBJ2-7,TRBV4-3
TGTGCCTGGAGTGTAGTAGGTCCCAGCGAGCAGTACTTC,CAWSVVGPSEQYF,-,many,TRBJ2-7,TRBV30
TGTGCCAGCAGTTATGGGGCTCCAGGCAGAGAATACACTGAGCAGTTCTTC,CASSYGAPGREYTEQFF,-,-,TRBJ2-1,TRBV6-2/TRBV6-3
TGTGCCATCAGTGAGGACAAGTACTACGAGCAGTACTTC,CAISEDKYYEQYF,-,few,TRBJ2-7,TRBV10-3
TGTGCCAGCAGAGGGACGCGCATAAGCGCCGGGGAGCTGTTTTTT,CASRGTRISAGELFF,-,many,TRBJ2-2,TRBV6-5
TGTGCCAGCAGTTACTCGAGTGGGGTCGCAGCTAATGAAAAACTGTTTTTT,CASSYSSGVAANEKLFF,-,-,TRBJ1-4,TRBV6-5
TGTGCCAGCGGGCAGGGGTCAGAGACCCAGTACTTC,CASGQGSETQYF,-,few,TRBJ2-5,TRBV7-6
TGTGCCAGCGGACAAACGCGCTCTGGGGCCAACGTCCTGACTTTC,CASGQTRSGANVLTF,-,few,TRBJ2-6,TRBV28
TGTGCCAGCGCCCCTGATCTCTATGGCTACACCTTC,CASAPDLYGYTF,-,many,TRBJ1-2,TRBV28
TGTGCCAGCAGCAGACCGGGACATCAAGAGACCCAGTACTTC,CASSRPGHQETQYF,-,many,TRBJ2-5,TRBV7-8
TGTGCCTGGAGTGGGGGTATCGAGCAGTACTTC,CAWSGGIEQYF,-,-,TRBJ2-7,TRBV30
TGCGCCAGCAGCTACGCCGGACAGGGACAGAACACTGAAGCTTTCTTT,CASSYAGQGQNTEAFF,TRBD1,few,TRBJ1-1,TRBV5-1
TGTGCCAGCGGCGTAGATGGGGGCTCGGATACGCAGTATTTT,CASGVDGGSDTQYF,-,-,TRBJ2-3,TRBV9
TGCGCCAGCAGCTTGGAGCCAGGAGGCGAGCAGTACTTC,CASSLEPGGEQYF,-,many,TRBJ2-7,TRBV5-1
TGTGCCAGCAGCTCAGGGGTCGGCACTGAAGCTTTCTTT,CASSSGVGTEAFF,-,many,TRBJ1-1,TRBV7-9
TGTGCCAGCAGTTACTCGGGGACAGGGTTCGAGGAGCAGCTCTTC,CASSYSGTGFEEQLF,TRBD1,-,TRBJ2-1,TRBV6-5
TGTGCCTGGGCCTGGAACCTGGGGAATGAGCAGTTCTTC,CAWAWNLGNEQFF,-,many,TRBJ2-1,TRBV30
TGTGCCAGCAGTTACTCGGCTAGCGGGAGGGCCGACAATGAGCAGTTCTTC,CASSYSASGRADNEQFF,TRBD2,-,TRBJ2-1,TRBV6-2/TRBV6-3
TGTGCCAGCACCCTAGGACTCGACACTGAAGCTTTCTTT,CASTLGLDTEAFF,-,-,TRBJ1-1,TRBV7-9
TGTGCCAGCTCTAGATATACTAGCTCCGGGGTTACGCAGTATTTT,CASSRYTSSGVTQYF,-,-,TRBJ2-3,TRBV6-5
TGTGCCAGCACTAACTCCTACGAGCAGTACTTC,CASTNSYEQYF,-,few,TRBJ2-7,TRBV7-9
TGTACCAGCAGCACCTGGACTAGCGGGAGCTCCTACGAGCAGTACTTC,CTSSTWTSGSSYEQYF,TRBD2,-,TRBJ2-7,TRBV11-2
TGCCGCGGGAAGGCAGCGCGGTACCCCGGGGCGCTGCTTTTT,CRGKAARYPGALLF,-,-,TRBJ2-2,TRBV29-1
TGTGCCACCAGCAGTGAGGGGCGAGAGCAGTACTTC,CATSSEGREQYF,-,few,TRBJ2-7,TRBV15
TGTGCCAGCAGTTTATCGGGGGCTGCAACTAATGAAAAACTGTTTTTT,CASSLSGAATNEKLFF,-,-,TRBJ1-4,TRBV27
TGCAGTGCTGTACTACTAGCGGACTACAATGAGCAGTTCTTC,CSAVLLADYNEQFF,TRBD2,many,TRBJ2-1,TRBV20-1